These 21 T cell receptor beta chains came from one sample sequenced in a study of blood T cell repertoires in COVID-19. TCRdb keeps only in-frame clones here, not all; method: immunoSEQ multiplex PCR. Of 300,000 or so clones in the sample, around 86% were seen once. The sample consisted of peripheral blood. All receptors derive from a man aged 65-85 years with acute or convalescent COVID-19.

The chain recombines TRBV18 with TRBJ2-5, with D perhaps matching TRBD2 (5 bases). The CDR3 covers 13 residues. V was pared by 3 bases and J by 2 bases, with 7 bases between. Per germline, CDR1 KGHSH and CDR2 LQKENI. The CDR3 sequence: CASSPTGQETQYF. The CDR3 bases are TGTGCCAGCTCACCTACGGGGCAAGAGACCCAGTACTTC. Filled out from reference TRBV18 and TRBJ2-5, the complete variable domain reads NAGVMQNPRHLVRRRGQEARLRCSPMKGHSHVYWYRQLPEEGLKFMVYLQKENIIDESGMPKERFSAEFPKEGPSILRIQQVVRGDSAAYFCASSPTGQETQYFGPGTRLLVL.

V usage is TRBV6-5 and J usage is TRBJ1-2, with TRBD1 identical over 9 bases. The CDR3 length is 15 residues. With 5 bases clipped from V and 6 bases from J, the junction kept 10 bases outside the gene matches. CDR1 is MNHEY and CDR2 is SVGAGI in the germline V gene. The CDR3 DNA follows: TGTGCCAGCAGTCCACCGAACAGGGGGCTTAATGGCTACACCTTC. As protein: CASSPPNRGLNGYTF.

This clone was counted a single time. V and J are TRBV27 and TRBJ1-6; no clear D. V was clipped by 6 bases and J by 0 bases, with 21 bases between them. CDR3 length: 19 residues. The germline gives CDR1 MNHEY, CDR2 SMNVEV (reference sequence). The CDR3 DNA follows: TGTGCCAGCAGGGGAGGCATTAGGGATTCCAGCTCCTATAATTCACCCCTCCACTTT. Residues: CASRGGIRDSSSYNSPLHF.

V gene TRBV7-8 combines with J gene TRBJ2-7; D not resolved. This CDR3 contains 13 residues. The germline V gene encodes CDR1 SGHVS and CDR2 FQNEAQ. V lost 3 bases to trimming and J lost 2 bases, with 8 bases between them. The CDR3 DNA is TGTGCCAGCAGCTTTCAGGTGGCCTACGAGCAGTACTTC. It encodes CASSFQVAYEQYF. The full variable domain, with the rest looked up from reference TRBV7-8 and TRBJ2-7, is GAGVSQSPRYKVAKRGQDVALRCDPISGHVSLFWYQQALGQGPEFLTYFQNEAQLDKSGLPSDRFFAERPEGSVSTLKIQRTQQEDSAVYLCASSFQVAYEQYFGPGTRLTVT.

This sequence joins TRBV7-2 and TRBJ2-5, with 8 bases identical to TRBD2. The CDR3 totals 14 residues. The trim removed 8 bases at V and 7 bases at J, leaving 12 bases unmatched. Germline CDR1 is SGHTA and CDR2 is FQGNSA. The CDR3 reads CASRSAGRAGTQYF. CDR3 nucleotide sequence: TGTGCCAGCCGTAGTGCCGGGAGGGCGGGGACCCAGTACTTC.

This sequence joins TRBV24-1 and TRBJ2-3, with 8 bases that match TRBD2. The CDR3 is made up of 16 amino acids. Trimming cost V 0 bases and J 7 bases; bases outside gene matches: 8. Germline values: CDR1 KGHDR, CDR2 SFDVKD. Here the CDR3 reads CATSDLGTRAGYTQYF. CDR3 nucleotides: TGTGCCACCAGTGATTTGGGGACTAGGGCGGGGTATACGCAGTATTTT.

The gene calls are TRBV7-9 and TRBJ1-3; D is possibly TRBD1 (6 bases). Germline V gene lookup returns CDR1 SEHNR and CDR2 FQNEAQ (reference sequence). This CDR3 has 15 amino acids. Trimming cost V 5 bases and J 0 bases, with 11 bases left between them. DNA for the CDR3: TGTGCCAGCAGCCCGAAGGACAGCTCTGGAAACACCATATATTTT. Translating gives CASSPKDSSGNTIYF. The variable domain in full, completed from reference TRBV7-9 and TRBJ1-3, reads DTGVSQNPRHKITKRGQNVTFRCDPISEHNRLYWYRQTLGQGPEFLTYFQNEAQLEKSRLLSDRFSAERPKGSFSTLEIQRTEQGDSAMYLCASSPKDSSGNTIYFGEGSWLTVV.

The CDR3 loop reads CASSSPATGGNEKLFF. CDR3 DNA sequence: TGTGCCAGCAGTTCACCCGCGACAGGGGGTAATGAAAAACTGTTTTTT. The rearrangement joins TRBV28 to TRBJ1-4; TRBD1 matches at 9 bases. Germline CDR1 reads MDHEN; CDR2 reads SYDVKM. J gave up 4 bases and V 4 bases, and 7 bases lay outside the gene matches. The CDR3 totals 16 residues.

The chain links TRBV9 to TRBJ2-5; D may be TRBD1 (6 bases). V lost 4 bases to trimming and J lost 3 bases, with 16 bases between them. The CDR3 runs to 15 residues. CDR1 and CDR2 from the germline V gene are SGDLS and YYNGEE. In DNA, the CDR3 is TGTGCCAGCAGCATCCGGGACACCCACAAAGAGACCCAGTACTTC. Amino acids: CASSIRDTHKETQYF.

The CDR3 bases are TGCGCCAGCAGCTTGGCCAGGGGAAATACGCAGTATTTT. Encoded protein: CASSLARGNTQYF. This chain uses TRBV5-1 with TRBJ2-3; D is possibly TRBD1 (6 bases). The CDR3 runs to 13 residues. Trimming took off 0 bases at V and 7 bases at J, with 9 bases between the two ends. Looked up from germline, CDR1 is SGHRS and CDR2 is YFSETQ.

The chain recombines TRBV18 with TRBJ1-4; D is ambiguous. The CDR3 spans 15 residues. V was trimmed by 2 bases and J by 8 bases, leaving 15 bases between them. Per the germline V gene, CDR1 is KGHSH and CDR2 is LQKENI. The CDR3 is CASSPSKGSGEKLFF. The CDR3 nucleotides read TGTGCCAGCTCACCATCTAAGGGATCGGGGGAAAAACTGTTTTTT.

The chain links TRBV27 to TRBJ2-7; D may be TRBD2 (5 bases). Trimming removed 5 bases at V and 1 base at J, with 15 bases between. Per germline, CDR1 MNHEY and CDR2 SMNVEV (reference sequence). The CDR3 has 15 residues. The CDR3 loop is CASSPAGGQSYEQYF. Here the CDR3 DNA reads TGTGCCAGCAGTCCCGCCGGAGGCCAGTCCTACGAGCAGTACTTC.

The rearrangement uses TRBV3-1 (or the pseudogene TRBV3-2) and TRBJ2-7, with TRBD1 matching 7 bases. Germline-derived CDR1 and CDR2 are LGHDT and YNNKEL (reference sequence). The CDR3 extends over 16 amino acids. V trimming: 4 bases; J trimming: 2 bases; junction bases outside the gene matches: 11. The CDR3 DNA reads as TGTGCCAGCAGCCCGCATCTGAAGGACAGGCCCTACGAGCAGTACTTC. This translates into CASSPHLKDRPYEQYF.

This clone was detected a few times. This sample also contains other DNA sequences that code for the same CDR3. This chain uses TRBV6-2 or TRBV6-3 with TRBJ1-5; perhaps TRBD1 as D (5 bases). The germline CDR1 and CDR2 sequences are MNHEY and SVGEGT. V lost 3 bases and J 0 bases, leaving 9 bases between the germline ends. The CDR3 has 15 residues. CDR3 residues: CASSYPGNSNQPQHF. The DNA for the CDR3 is TGTGCCAGCAGTTATCCAGGGAATAGCAATCAGCCCCAGCATTTT.

The chain links TRBV5-1 to TRBJ2-7, with D perhaps matching TRBD2 (5 bases). V lost 1 base and J lost 0, with 8 bases in between. Germline V CDR1 and CDR2: SGHRS, YFSETQ. CDR3 length: 14 amino acids. CDR3 amino acids: CASSLLAGSYEQYF. Here the CDR3 DNA reads TGCGCCAGCAGCTTGCTAGCAGGCTCCTACGAGCAGTACTTC.

The chain uses TRBV18 and TRBJ2-2; no clear D gene. The CDR3 has 12 residues. Germline CDR1 reads KGHSH; CDR2 reads LQKENI. Trimming stripped 3 bases from V and 7 bases from J, with 6 bases between. The CDR3 loop is CASSPADGELFF. The CDR3 DNA reads TGTGCCAGCTCACCTGCGGACGGGGAGCTGTTTTTT.

J is TRBJ2-7 and V is TRBV6-2 or TRBV6-3; D not resolved. This CDR3 spans 11 amino acids. V lost 3 bases to trimming and J lost 4 bases, with 4 bases between them. Germline-derived CDR1 and CDR2 are MNHEY and SVGEGT. The DNA of the CDR3 is TGTGCCAGCAGTTATCGGTACGAGCAGTACTTC. This sequence encodes CASSYRYEQYF.

The chain couples TRBV15 to TRBJ2-5, with a weak D call TRBD1 (7 bases). CDR3 length equals 14 residues. Germline assignment: CDR1 LNHNV and CDR2 YYDKDF (reference sequence). The V and J ends lost 1 base and 4 bases respectively, with 10 bases between them. The CDR3 sequence: CATSRGQGLETQYF. For the CDR3, the DNA is TGTGCCACCAGCAGAGGACAGGGACTAGAGACCCAGTACTTC.

The V call is TRBV5-4, the J call TRBJ2-2, with a tentative D call TRBD1 (6 bases). The CDR3 is 15 amino acids. V was shortened by 1 base and J by 0 bases, with 7 bases between the two germline ends. CDR1 SGHNT and CDR2 YYREEE come from the germline V gene (reference sequence). CDR3: CASSLTGPNTGELFF. CDR3 coding DNA: TGTGCCAGCAGCTTGACAGGGCCGAACACCGGGGAGCTGTTTTTT.

This chain connects TRBV6-5 to TRBJ2-7, with 11 bases lining up with TRBD2. The trim removed 6 bases at V and 5 bases at J, leaving 9 bases unmatched. The germline gives CDR1 MNHEY, CDR2 SVGAGI. CDR3 length: 15 residues. DNA for the CDR3: TGTGCCAGCAGAGGGACTAGCGGAGGTAGGAACGAGCAGTACTTC. Translating gives CASRGTSGGRNEQYF.

This chain uses TRBV28 with TRBJ2-1; no clear D gene. CDR1 and CDR2 from the germline V gene are MDHEN and SYDVKM. The CDR3 is made up of 15 amino acids. Trimming removed 7 bases from V and 4 bases from J, with 17 bases in between. The CDR3 sequence is CASTSLADSYNEQFF. The CDR3 DNA reads TGTGCCAGCACATCGTTGGCAGACTCTTACAATGAGCAGTTCTTC.